This T cell receptor (beta chain) appears in the sequencing data of a study of T cells in Graves' hyperthyroidism and ophthalmopathy. Study outcomes and limitations: Blood samples included most of the expanded thyroid clonotypes exceeding 0.001. The model made its ophthalmopathy prediction, and onset followed a median about 6.8 months later.

In regard to this clonotype: No antigen is known for it.

From less than 13 ml of fresh peripheral blood, PBMCs were isolated. CDR3 length: 15 residues. CDR1 ENHRY and CDR2 SYGVKD come from the germline V gene. It was RNA transcripts that yielded the amplified TCR beta CDR3 regions. A set of HTBI primers served as the primers for a first-round RT-PCR of the TCR CDR3. TCRdb ran MiXCR on the multiplex PCR reads and lists one entry per CDR3 protein. The data contain hundreds of thousands of distinct CDR3 sequences, roughly 40% of them singletons. This chain links TRBV10-3 with TRBJ1-5, with 8 bases aligning to TRBD2. The DNA end favors TRBJ2-3, so the J call may be wrong. This TCR was recovered from a man between 18 and 29 years old with Graves' hyperthyroidism. Sequencing was performed on blood. CDR3 sequence: CAISVGRAASDTQYF. CDR3 nucleotide sequence: TGTGCCATCAGTGTCGGGAGGGCCGCATCAGATACGCAGTATTTT.